The 21 T cell receptor beta chains reported below all come from one sample, sequenced in a study of CD8 T cells in ankylosing spondylitis. General study points: Within ankylosing spondylitis blood, a TCR beta motif made up of under 10 highly homologous variants appeared to be characteristic.

The antigens for these receptors are not known. One entry per CDR3 protein results from TCRdb running MiXCR on the 5' RACE reads. The repertoire holds 450,000 or so distinct CDR3 sequences, with around 26% as singletons. Sequenced sample: blood, either unsorted or a sorted T cell fraction (not recorded which). All receptors come from a male donor with ankylosing spondylitis.

The chain recombines TRBV3-1 with TRBJ2-1; TRBD1 might be the D (5 bases). The CDR3 length is 12 residues. V was cut by 9 bases and J by 5 bases, with 11 bases left in between. The germline gives CDR1 LGHDT, CDR2 YNNKEL (reference sequence). The CDR3 bases are TGTGCCAGTCGGCTAGGGGACAATGAGCAGTTCTTC. It encodes CASRLGDNEQFF.

This clonotype came up a few times. This chain uses TRBV3-1 with TRBJ1-1, with D uncertain. This CDR3 spans 16 amino acids. The V gene lost 1 base and the J gene lost 1 base, with 13 bases spanning the gap. Germline V CDR1 and CDR2: LGHDT, YNNKEL (reference sequence). Here the CDR3 DNA reads TGTGCCAGCAGCCAAGGAGTCGAGCGCAAGAACACTGAAGCTTTCTTT. It specifies CASSQGVERKNTEAFF.

This clonotype came up a few times. The rearrangement links TRBV20-1 to TRBJ1-1; D gene ambiguous. Germline values: CDR1 DFQATT, CDR2 SNEGSKA (reference sequence). V shed 3 bases and J shed 1 base, with 9 bases lying between them. CDR3 length: 13 amino acids. CDR3 sequence reads: CSASLDRNTEAFF. CDR3 in DNA: TGCAGTGCTAGCCTAGACCGGAACACTGAAGCTTTCTTT.

This clonotype has a handful of counts. This chain connects TRBV25-1 to TRBJ2-3, with D tentatively TRBD2 (5 bases). The ends were cut back, 7 bases at V and 2 bases at J, with 7 bases in the middle. The germline V gene encodes CDR1 MGHDK and CDR2 SYGVNS. The CDR3 spans 12 residues. CDR3 DNA: TGTGCCAGCAATCGGGACACAGATACGCAGTATTTT. Translation: CASNRDTDTQYF.

This chain uses TRBV20-1 with TRBJ2-1, with 7 bases that match TRBD2. This CDR3 region has 14 residues. V dropped 4 bases and J dropped 15; count of bases not matched to a gene: 18. The V gene's germline CDR1 is DFQATT and CDR2 SNEGSKA (reference sequence). CDR3 protein: CSATPGPSGLTSFF. In DNA, the CDR3 is TGCAGTGCTACTCCGGGACCTAGCGGATTAACTTCGTTCTTC.

This chain connects TRBV13 to TRBJ2-1; D is possibly TRBD2 (6 bases). V was trimmed by 3 bases and J by 2 bases, leaving 11 bases between them. This CDR3 contains 15 residues. Germline lookup yields CDR1 PRHDT and CDR2 FYEKMQ (reference sequence). In nucleotides, the CDR3 is TGTGCCAGCAGCTTCAAGACTAGAGCCTACAATGAGCAGTTCTTC. Residues: CASSFKTRAYNEQFF.

The sample holds a few counts of this clonotype. The chain couples TRBV10-3 to TRBJ1-5; TRBD1 might be the D (5 bases). Germline V gene sequence: CDR1 ENHRY, CDR2 SYGVKD. V was clipped by 6 bases and J by 7 bases, with 16 bases between them. This CDR3 has 14 residues. CDR3 in amino acids: CAISQDGGGQPQHF. In nucleotides, the CDR3 is TGTGCCATCAGCCAGGACGGGGGTGGACAGCCCCAGCATTTT.

J is TRBJ2-3 and V is TRBV5-6; D might be TRBD2 (6 bases). Per the germline V gene, CDR1 is SGHDT and CDR2 is YYEEEE. This CDR3 comprises 15 residues. V dropped 9 bases and J dropped 0 bases, with 17 bases sitting between them. CDR3 loop: CANPLLATSTDTQYF. CDR3 nucleotide sequence: TGTGCCAACCCCTTACTAGCTACTAGCACAGATACGCAGTATTTT.

J is TRBJ1-2 and V is TRBV29-1, with unresolved D. Germline CDR1 SQVTM, CDR2 ANQGSEA. The CDR3 is 11 residues long. Trimming took off 6 bases at V and 2 bases at J, with 7 bases between the two ends. CDR3 in DNA: TGCAGCGTCGGGTTCAACTATGGCTACACCTTC. Protein sequence: CSVGFNYGYTF.

The chain combines TRBV7-9 with TRBJ1-4; 7 positions agree with TRBD1. Looked up from germline, CDR1 is SEHNR and CDR2 is FQNEAQ (reference sequence). V dropped 5 bases and J dropped 4; count of bases not matched to a gene: 7. The CDR3 covers 15 residues. CDR3 sequence (DNA): TGTGCCAGCAGCCCCGGGACAGATAATAATGAAAAACTGTTTTTT. It encodes CASSPGTDNNEKLFF.

The table lists this clonotype with a few counts. The rearrangement joins TRBV4-2 to TRBJ1-5, with 7 bases aligning to TRBD1. V shed 2 bases, J shed 5 bases, and the junction held 3 bases outside the gene matches. This CDR3 region has 14 residues. The germline gives CDR1 LGHNA, CDR2 YNFKEQ. CDR3 in amino acids: CASSQPGQDQPQHF. CDR3 nucleotides: TGTGCCAGCAGCCAACCAGGACAGGATCAGCCCCAGCATTTT.

This clonotype has just a few counts. This chain uses TRBV20-1 with TRBJ2-1; 9 bases fit TRBD2. CDR3 length equals 15 residues. The trim removed 1 base at V and 6 bases at J, leaving 7 bases unmatched. CDR1 is DFQATT and CDR2 is SNEGSKA in the germline V gene (reference sequence). The CDR3 is CSARGLAGPGNEQFF. The CDR3 DNA reads as TGCAGTGCTAGAGGGCTAGCGGGACCGGGCAATGAGCAGTTCTTC.

This clonotype showed up just a few times. CDR3 coding DNA: TGTGCCAGCAGTGTGGAGGCTAGCGGAACGAACACCGGGGAGCTGTTTTTT. It codes for CASSVEASGTNTGELFF. V is TRBV2 and J is TRBJ2-2; 7 positions agree with TRBD2. The CDR3 consists of 17 residues. Germline V gene lookup returns CDR1 SNHLY and CDR2 FYNNEI. V was clipped by 4 bases and J by 0 bases; unmatched bases: 8.

The CDR3 is CSVGGSKDTEAFF. In DNA form, the CDR3 reads TGCAGCGTTGGGGGGAGCAAGGACACTGAAGCTTTCTTT. V is TRBV29-1 and J is TRBJ1-1, with D tentatively TRBD1 (5 bases). CDR1 is SQVTM, CDR2 ANQGSEA, per germline. The CDR3 totals 13 residues. With 4 bases removed from V and 3 bases from J, the gap between germline ends came to 12 bases.

This clonotype was found a few times. V is TRBV29-1 and J is TRBJ2-5; D may correspond to TRBD1 or TRBD2 (5 bases each). The CDR3 is 12 amino acids. Trimming pared 3 bases from V and 2 bases from J, leaving 7 bases between. CDR1 SQVTM and CDR2 ANQGSEA come from the germline V gene. The CDR3 region has the DNA TGCAGCGTTGAGGGACCACAAGAGACCCAGTACTTC. This sequence encodes CSVEGPQETQYF.

This clonotype was counted only a few times. The chain links TRBV5-1 to TRBJ2-1; D call uncertain. Per germline, CDR1 SGHRS and CDR2 YFSETQ. The V and J ends lost 2 bases and 2 bases respectively, with 11 bases between them. This CDR3 is built from 15 residues. CDR3 DNA: TGCGCCAGCAGCTTCGACAACGGAGCCTACAATGAGCAGTTCTTC. It translates to CASSFDNGAYNEQFF.

The chain has TRBV2 and TRBJ2-7; D is unclear. Germline values: CDR1 SNHLY, CDR2 FYNNEI. V dropped 6 bases and J dropped 4 bases, with 16 bases sitting between them. CDR3 size: 14 residues. CDR3 DNA: TGTGCCAGCAGGAAAGAATCTGTGATTTACGAGCAGTACTTC. It specifies CASRKESVIYEQYF.

This clonotype appeared a few times. V and J are TRBV10-3 and TRBJ1-2, with D possibly matching TRBD1 (5 bases). Trimming stripped 3 bases from V and 4 bases from J, with 12 bases between. Germline V gives CDR1 ENHRY, CDR2 SYGVKD. CDR3 length: 14 amino acids. The CDR3 sequence is CAISDPRVGYGYTF. The CDR3 DNA follows: TGTGCCATCAGTGATCCCAGGGTGGGCTATGGCTACACCTTC.

This clonotype was seen a handful of times. The chain joins TRBV12-3 or TRBV12-4 to TRBJ1-6, with D perhaps TRBD1 (5 bases). The CDR3 spans 13 residues. V lost 7 bases and J 9 bases, leaving 13 bases between the germline ends. CDR3 region: CASTEGAGSPLHF. CDR3 DNA: TGTGCCAGCACAGAAGGGGCGGGTTCACCCCTCCACTTT.

V and J are TRBV2 and TRBJ1-4; TRBD1 agrees at 11 bases. V was clipped by 9 bases and J by 2 bases; unmatched bases: 5. Germline loops: CDR1 SNHLY, CDR2 FYNNEI. The CDR3 loop spans 15 amino acids. CDR3 DNA: TGTGCCAGTAGGACAGGGGGCCCGACTAATGAAAAACTGTTTTTT. Amino acids: CASRTGGPTNEKLFF.

In this sample, this clonotype turned up a few times. The chain recombines TRBV24-1 with TRBJ2-1, with 13 bases that match TRBD2. Germline CDR1 is KGHDR and CDR2 is SFDVKD. This CDR3 region has 18 residues. Trimming removed 4 bases from V and 1 base from J; junction bases left unmatched: 6. The CDR3 loop reads CATSDRRLAGGSYNEQFF. The CDR3 DNA follows: TGTGCCACCAGTGACCGAAGACTAGCGGGAGGTTCCTACAATGAGCAGTTCTTC.